The sequence of this TCR beta chain was determined in a study of PD-L1 blockade in urothelial cancer. As for the study in general: Atezolizumab 1,200 mg was given intravenously every 3 weeks, starting 2014. A median roughly 140,000 T cells were found in blood samples. Males with bladder-origin urothelial cancer made up about 85% of the roughly 29 patients.

The data were produced by immunoSEQ multiplex PCR, yet TCRdb's version contains in-frame clones alone and is incomplete. In the table there are some 39,000 clones, 85% of which are singletons. The CDR3 is made up of 15 amino acids. In germline, CDR1 is SGHNT, CDR2 YYREEE (reference sequence). The ends were cut back, 5 bases at V and 5 bases at J, with 17 bases in the middle. This sample's time point: peripheral blood 6 weeks after treatment start. Each patient supplied 1 to 8 pretreatment and on-treatment samples. This receptor was identified in a man in his 70s with urothelial cancer. The source material was PBMCs, sampled around atezolizumab (anti-PD-L1) treatment. The chain combines TRBV5-4 with TRBJ2-1, with D hard to call. CDR3 DNA: TGTGCCAGCAGTCGTGACTTGAGCCGAGACAATGAGCAGTTCTTC. Its protein product is CASSRDLSRDNEQFF.